The 13 T cell receptor beta chains below were found in one sample sequenced in a study of T cell repertoires in cytomegalovirus infection (dated by TCRdb to 2018 to 2020). TCRdb lists the instrument as Illumina HiSeq 1500. TCRdb ran its own pipeline on the public reads, namely fastp trimming at Q25 and MiXCR clone calling, and kept in-frame beta chains. Rows are unified per CDR3 protein, each entry keeping the most common DNA and genes. This sample holds 200,000 to 300,000 distinct CDR3 sequences; roughly 12% were observed only once. Of the sample, approximately 1.6% is held by the ten largest clones. Sequenced material: PBMCs. The receptors here all came from a human donor in good health (CMV status not recorded). Some clones in this sample may be carry-over from other donors' samples.

This clonotype was seen at least ten times. The genes are TRBV12-5 and TRBJ2-1, with D uncertain. Trimming took 0 bases from V and 6 from J, leaving 6 bases between them. Germline V CDR1 and CDR2: LGHNT, FRNRAP. The CDR3 runs 13 residues. The CDR3 is CASGLVIRNEQFF. For the CDR3, the DNA is TGTGCTAGTGGTTTGGTTATCCGCAATGAGCAGTTCTTC. The complete variable domain, with remaining parts taken from reference TRBV12-5 and TRBJ2-1, reads DARVTQTPRHKVTEMGQEVTMRCQPILGHNTVFWYRQTMMQGLELLAYFRNRAPLDDSGMPKDRFSAEMPDATLATLKIQPSEPRDSAVYFCASGLVIRNEQFFGPGTRLTVL.

This clonotype has more than one count but fewer than ten. This chain connects TRBV19 to TRBJ1-4; 7 bases fit TRBD1. Germline V lookup: CDR1 LNHDA, CDR2 SQIVND (reference sequence). The V gene end was trimmed by 5 bases and the J gene end by 5 bases; junction bases not matched to a gene: 5. The CDR3 spans 14 residues. The CDR3 region is CASSADRRNEKLFF. CDR3 nucleotides: TGTGCCAGTAGTGCGGACAGGAGAAATGAAAAACTGTTTTTT.

The chain joins TRBV6-5 to TRBJ2-7; 9 nucleotides match TRBD2. Trimming took 2 bases from V and 5 from J; bases not matched to a gene: 4. CDR3 length equals 14 residues. The germline CDR1 and CDR2 sequences are MNHEY and SVGAGI. This chain's CDR3 is CASSYAGGPDEQYF. CDR3 DNA: TGTGCCAGCAGTTACGCGGGAGGGCCGGACGAGCAGTACTTC.

This clonotype was observed many times. The chain recombines TRBV28 with TRBJ1-1, with D possibly TRBD1 on 6 matching bases. Germline V CDR1 and CDR2: MDHEN, SYDVKM. There are 13 residues in the CDR3. Trimming cost V 6 bases and J 5 bases, with 13 bases left between them. CDR3 in amino acids: CASRRTGRTEAFF. The CDR3 region has the DNA TGTGCCAGCAGACGTACAGGGAGAACTGAAGCTTTCTTT.

This clonotype was found a few times. The rearrangement joins TRBV3-1 to TRBJ2-5; D assignment may be TRBD1 or TRBD2 (5 bases each). CDR3 length: 17 amino acids. V was trimmed by 1 base and J by 1 base, leaving 16 bases between them. Germline values: CDR1 LGHDT, CDR2 YNNKEL (reference sequence). CDR3 nucleotides: TGTGCCAGCAGCCAAGGAGCCGGGACCGGCGGCCAAGAGACCCAGTACTTC. It is translated as CASSQGAGTGGQETQYF.

The chain recombines TRBV12-3 or TRBV12-4 with TRBJ2-7; 7 bases align to TRBD2. This CDR3 contains 12 residues. V shed 5 bases and J 9 bases; nucleotides not matched to a gene: 7. The CDR3 reads CASSLGLSRQYF. The CDR3 DNA sequence: TGTGCCAGCAGTCTGGGACTAAGTCGGCAGTACTTC.

This clonotype turned up a few times. The chain links TRBV7-3 to TRBJ2-7; D unresolved. Trimming took off 3 bases at V and 6 bases at J, with 9 bases between the two ends. The CDR3 has 12 amino acids. Germline CDR1 and CDR2: SGHTA and FQGTGA. CDR3 coding DNA: TGTGCCAGCAGCTTTGGGTTAGGCGAGCAGTACTTC. Translated: CASSFGLGEQYF.

This clonotype was detected ten times or more. The chain uses TRBV7-2 and TRBJ2-5, with 7 bases identical to TRBD1. The CDR3 contains 13 residues. V dropped 0 bases and J dropped 5; count of bases not matched to a gene: 0. Germline CDR1 SGHTA, CDR2 FQGNSA. CDR3 in amino acids: CASSLARGETQYF. The CDR3 DNA is TGTGCCAGCAGCTTAGCCAGGGGGGAGACCCAGTACTTC.

This clonotype was found many times. V usage is TRBV11-2 and J usage is TRBJ1-1; no firm D call. V gave up 5 bases and J gave up 7 bases, with 17 bases separating them. The germline gives CDR1 SGHAT, CDR2 FQNNGV. CDR3 size: 14 residues. CDR3 DNA: TGTGCCAGCAGCCAGGATTTCGGGGTGGTTGAAGCTTTCTTT. Its translation is CASSQDFGVVEAFF.

This clonotype was seen many times. CDR3 residues: CASLASGEETQYF. DNA for the CDR3: TGTGCCAGCCTTGCCAGCGGCGAAGAGACCCAGTACTTC. The V gene is TRBV12-3 or TRBV12-4, the J gene TRBJ2-5, with TRBD2 as a possible D gene (5 bases). The CDR3 has 13 residues. V shed 8 bases and J shed 3 bases, with 13 bases lying between them.

This clonotype was detected only a few times. V usage is TRBV20-1 and J usage is TRBJ1-4, with D possibly TRBD1 on 6 matching bases. Germline CDR1 DFQATT, CDR2 SNEGSKA (reference sequence). The CDR3 has 15 residues. With 6 bases removed from V and 0 bases from J, the gap between germline ends came to 14 bases. CDR3 region: CSAVGGAATNEKLFF. DNA of the CDR3: TGCAGTGCCGTGGGGGGGGCCGCAACTAATGAAAAACTGTTTTTT.

This clonotype was seen at least ten times. This chain uses TRBV14 with TRBJ2-1, with TRBD2 identical over 9 bases. There are 13 residues in the CDR3. V was clipped by 7 bases and J by 7 bases; unmatched bases: 5. Germline lookup yields CDR1 SGHDN and CDR2 FVKESK. The CDR3 loop is CASISSGGNEQFF. The CDR3 DNA reads TGTGCCAGCATATCCAGCGGGGGGAATGAGCAGTTCTTC.

This clonotype was observed at least ten times. The J gene is TRBJ2-3, the V gene TRBV7-2; TRBD2 is a possible D gene (6 bases). V was pared by 7 bases and J by 0 bases, with 14 bases between. The CDR3 spans 15 residues. Germline lookup yields CDR1 SGHTA and CDR2 FQGNSA. This CDR3 reads CASTANSGSTDTQYF. CDR3 sequence (DNA): TGTGCCAGCACGGCCAATAGCGGAAGCACAGATACGCAGTATTTT.